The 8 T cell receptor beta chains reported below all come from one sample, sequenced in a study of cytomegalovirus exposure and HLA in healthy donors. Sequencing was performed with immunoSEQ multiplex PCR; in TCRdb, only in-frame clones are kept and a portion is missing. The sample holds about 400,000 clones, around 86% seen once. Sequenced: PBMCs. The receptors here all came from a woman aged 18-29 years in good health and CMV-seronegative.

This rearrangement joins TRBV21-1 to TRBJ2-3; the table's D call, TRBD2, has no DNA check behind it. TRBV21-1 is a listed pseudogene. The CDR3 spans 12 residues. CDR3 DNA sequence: TGTGCCAGCAGCAGGGAGACAGATACGCAGTATTTT. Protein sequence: CASSRETDTQYF.

This CDR3 reads CASRGQLLTLNTEAFF. CDR3 in DNA: TGTGCCAGCAGGGGACAGTTGCTAACTCTGAACACTGAAGCTTTCTTT. The chain employs TRBV2 and TRBJ1-1, with 7 bases identical to TRBD1. With V trimmed by 6 bases and J by 0 bases, 10 bases remained unmatched. The CDR3 extends over 16 amino acids. From germline, CDR1 is SNHLY and CDR2 FYNNEI.

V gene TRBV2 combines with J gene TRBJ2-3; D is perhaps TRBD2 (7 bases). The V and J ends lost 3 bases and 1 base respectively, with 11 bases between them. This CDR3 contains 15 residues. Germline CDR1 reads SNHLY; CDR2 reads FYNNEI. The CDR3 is CASSDLGGGTDTQYF. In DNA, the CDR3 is TGTGCCAGCAGTGATTTAGGGGGGGGCACAGATACGCAGTATTTT.

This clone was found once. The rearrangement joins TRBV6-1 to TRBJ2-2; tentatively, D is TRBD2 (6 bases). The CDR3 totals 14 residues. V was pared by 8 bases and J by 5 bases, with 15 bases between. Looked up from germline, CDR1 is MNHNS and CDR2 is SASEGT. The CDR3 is CASAELAGTGELFF. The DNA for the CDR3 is TGTGCCAGCGCGGAACTAGCAGGGACCGGGGAGCTGTTTTTT.

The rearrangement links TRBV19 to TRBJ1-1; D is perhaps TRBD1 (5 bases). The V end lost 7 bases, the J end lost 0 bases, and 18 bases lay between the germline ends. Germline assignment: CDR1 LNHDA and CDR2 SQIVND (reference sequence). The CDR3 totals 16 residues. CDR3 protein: CASTATQHRLNTEAFF. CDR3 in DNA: TGTGCCAGTACCGCGACCCAACACAGGTTGAACACTGAAGCTTTCTTT.

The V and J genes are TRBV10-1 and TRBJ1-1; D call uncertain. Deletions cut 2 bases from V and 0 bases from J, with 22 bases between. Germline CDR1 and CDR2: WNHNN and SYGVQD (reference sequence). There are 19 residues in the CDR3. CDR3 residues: CASSEREIKISRMNTEAFF. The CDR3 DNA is TGCGCCAGCAGTGAGCGGGAGATCAAGATCAGCCGTATGAACACTGAAGCTTTCTTT.

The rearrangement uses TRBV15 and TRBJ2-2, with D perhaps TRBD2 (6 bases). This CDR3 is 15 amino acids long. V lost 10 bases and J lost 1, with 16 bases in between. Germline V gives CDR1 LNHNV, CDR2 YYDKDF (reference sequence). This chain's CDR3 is CAIPSPGGNTGELFF. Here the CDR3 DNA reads TGTGCCATCCCGTCACCCGGGGGGAACACCGGGGAGCTGTTTTTT.

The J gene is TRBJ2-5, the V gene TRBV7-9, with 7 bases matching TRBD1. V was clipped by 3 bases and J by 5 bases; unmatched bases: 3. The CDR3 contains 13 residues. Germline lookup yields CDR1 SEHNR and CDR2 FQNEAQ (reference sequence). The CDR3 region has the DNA TGTGCCAGCAGCTTGACAGGGTCGGAGACCCAGTACTTC. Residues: CASSLTGSETQYF.